This T cell receptor beta chain is from a study of T-cell reconstitution after alpha-beta-depleted transplantation in children. Broader study findings: Expanded graft clones, several hundred of them, were reportedly the source of alpha-beta T cells about two months after transplant. A year post-transplant, T-cell counts and diversity derived mostly from newly produced T cells.

The CDR3 sequence is 15 residues long. V gave up 6 bases and J gave up 4 bases; unmatched junction bases: 7. Germline lookup yields CDR1 SNHLY and CDR2 FYNNEI. Unique molecular identifiers tagged the TCRbeta library. TCRdb used MiXCR to reprocess the PCR reads, holding one entry per CDR3 protein. The sample includes hundreds of thousands of distinct CDR3 sequences, just under 8.5% of them seen just once. This clonotype showed up many times. Its antigen is not identified. The input for sequencing was PBMCs, mostly from graft donor cells, taken 180 days after TCRalphabeta/CD19-depleted stem cell transplant. The sequence derives from a male patient under 18 who had a stem cell transplant for acute lymphoblastic leukemia, so the T cells may come from the graft donor. The V call is TRBV2, the J call TRBJ2-2; 8 bases match TRBD2. The chain's CDR3 is CASSPPGGGTGELFF. CDR3 sequence (DNA): TGTGCCAGCAGCCCCCCGGGAGGGGGCACCGGGGAGCTGTTTTTT.